One TCR beta chain is described in this entry. Every TCR cDNA molecule bore a unique molecular identifier. TCRdb ran MiXCR on the 5' RACE reads and lists one entry per CDR3 protein. The sample lists tens of thousands of distinct CDR3 sequences, about 20% occurring once. The length of the CDR3 is 16 residues. V lost 3 bases and J lost 2, with 15 bases in between. In germline, CDR1 is SGHKS, CDR2 YYEKEE (reference sequence). Time point described: sample taken at primary tumor resection. TCRs were sequenced from unsorted whole RNA of tumor, nontumor lung or PBMC. These data originate in a study of spatial heterogeneity in lung cancer. At the level of the study: The library had UMIs, and each TCR and UMI pair averaged more than ten raw reads.

Here the sequenced sample was PBMCs, taken at surgery. This sequence was found in a male donor with early-stage non-small cell lung cancer. This chain uses TRBV5-5 with TRBJ2-1; D may be TRBD1 or TRBD2 (6 bases each). CDR3 DNA: TGTGCCAGCAGCTCGGGGGACGGGGGCCCCTACAATGAGCAGTTCTTC. Protein sequence: CASSSGDGGPYNEQFF.